In this sample, the clone carrying this T cell receptor (beta chain) turned up a few times. Its antigen is currently unknown. The data stem from a study of vaccination and CD4 T cells after COVID-19. Described treatment: approximately nine-day PBMC culture with coronavirus spike peptide pools or control peptides (ViraFEST assay). Sequenced with the Oncomine TCR Beta short-read assay was DNA taken from cultured CD4+ T cells. TCRdb re-called the PCR reads with MiXCR, one entry per CDR3 protein. Among almost 20,000 distinct CDR3 sequences listed, just under 55% were seen once. Germline-derived CDR1 and CDR2 are MDHEN and SYDVKM. The V end was cut by 8 bases, the J end by 9 bases, with 23 bases between. The CDR3 extends over 15 amino acids.

This TCR was recovered from a human donor who had recovered from COVID-19. Sequenced: CD4+ T cells from blood, cultured in vitro. The chain recombines TRBV28 with TRBJ1-5; no clear D. The CDR3 nucleotides read TGTGCCAGCCGCGCTGATAACCGAAGGGCTGGGCCCCAGCATTTT. The encoded protein is CASRADNRRAGPQHF. Using reference TRBV28 and TRBJ1-5 for the parts outside the CDR3, the full variable domain is DVKVTQSSRYLVKRTGEKVFLECVQDMDHENMFWYRQDPGLGLRLIYFSYDVKMKEKGDIPEGYSVSREKKERFSLILESASTNQTSMYLCASRADNRRAGPQHFGDGTRLSIL.